Listed here are 10 T cell receptor beta chains from one sample, sequenced in a study of human T cells and chemical hapten exposure. The sample's time point: patch test 3, about 24 weeks after DPC sensitization. The treatment here: therapeutic diphenylcyclopropenone sensitization with weekly scalp DPC. From the RACE reads, TCRdb called clonotypes with MiXCR, one entry per CDR3 protein. This sample has 150,000 to 200,000 distinct CDR3 sequences, with about 25% found just once. This specimen was whole blood, taken in connection with sensitization to the hapten diphenylcyclopropenone (DPC). Receptors originate from a woman aged 40 to 50 with alopecia areata. Some clones in this sample may be carry-over from other donors' samples.

This clonotype has only a few counts. The chain has TRBV10-3 and TRBJ2-7; D assignment may be TRBD1 or TRBD2 (5 bases each). The V end lost 4 bases, the J end lost 7 bases, and 20 bases lay between the germline ends. The germline V gene encodes CDR1 ENHRY and CDR2 SYGVKD. The CDR3 runs to 15 residues. CDR3 nucleotides: TGTGCCATCAGTGGGACCCGGGACCGAACGGGAGAGCAGTACTTC. It codes for CAISGTRDRTGEQYF.

V gene TRBV24-1 combines with J gene TRBJ2-1; the D call may be TRBD1 or TRBD2 (7 bases each). Per the germline V gene, CDR1 is KGHDR and CDR2 is SFDVKD. V was cut by 1 base and J by 3 bases, with 18 bases left in between. The CDR3 length is 18 residues. The CDR3 nucleotides read TGTGCCACCAGTGATTTCTTGGGAGGGGGCCAGGGCTACAATGAGCAGTTCTTC. Protein product: CATSDFLGGGQGYNEQFF.

This clonotype has only one observation. The chain recombines TRBV29-1 with TRBJ2-3; TRBD1 is a possible D gene (6 bases). The CDR3 covers 15 residues. Germline V gene sequence: CDR1 SQVTM, CDR2 ANQGSEA. The V end lost 7 bases, the J end lost 2 bases, and 19 bases lay between the germline ends. For the CDR3, the DNA is TGCAGCGCCAGTGGGCCAGGGGCGACCACAGATACGCAGTATTTT. It specifies CSASGPGATTDTQYF.

The chain joins TRBV12-3 or TRBV12-4 to TRBJ1-5; TRBD1 matches 7 bases. With V trimmed by 3 bases and J by 6 bases, 5 bases remained unmatched. The CDR3 totals 14 residues. CDR3 sequence reads: CASSLQGGGQPQHF. The CDR3 region has the DNA TGTGCCAGCAGTTTGCAGGGGGGTGGTCAGCCCCAGCATTTT.

The CDR3 loop reads CASSLWAQMPTDTQYF. CDR3 in DNA: TGTGCCAGCAGTTTATGGGCCCAAATGCCCACAGATACGCAGTATTTT. This chain uses TRBV28 with TRBJ2-3, with D hard to call. From germline, CDR1 is MDHEN and CDR2 SYDVKM. The CDR3 is made up of 16 amino acids. V gave up 0 bases and J gave up 2 bases, with 12 bases separating them.

The chain recombines TRBV5-1 with TRBJ2-3; 8 bases agree with TRBD2. This CDR3 contains 17 residues. From germline, CDR1 is SGHRS and CDR2 YFSETQ. Trimming at V came to 0 bases and at J to 0 bases, leaving 6 bases not matched to a gene. CDR3 residues: CASSLAPAGASTDTQYF. DNA of the CDR3: TGCGCCAGCAGCTTGGCCCCAGCGGGGGCTAGCACAGATACGCAGTATTTT.

This clonotype was observed once. The chain couples TRBV6-2 or TRBV6-3 to TRBJ2-7; a weak D match, TRBD2 (5 bases). V lost 2 bases and J 0 bases, leaving 11 bases between the germline ends. The V gene's germline CDR1 is MNHEY and CDR2 SVGEGT. This CDR3 is built from 15 residues. CDR3 nucleotides: TGTGCCAGCAGTTACCCGAGCGGTATCTCCTACGAGCAGTACTTC. This sequence encodes CASSYPSGISYEQYF.

The V call is TRBV20-1, the J call TRBJ1-4, with D uncertain. This CDR3 has 14 residues. Germline CDR1 DFQATT, CDR2 SNEGSKA (reference sequence). V lost 5 bases, J lost 7 bases, and 17 bases lay in between. This chain's CDR3 is CSAPRNGKGEKLFF. CDR3 DNA: TGCAGTGCTCCCCGTAATGGTAAAGGTGAAAAACTGTTTTTT.

CDR3 DNA sequence: TGTGCCAGCAGTCAAATAGGGGTAAAGAGCAATGAGCAGTTCTTC. Encoded protein: CASSQIGVKSNEQFF. The V call is TRBV5-5, the J call TRBJ2-1; D may be TRBD1 (5 bases). The CDR3 loop spans 15 amino acids. V lost 5 bases and J 6 bases, leaving 18 bases between the germline ends. Per the germline V gene, CDR1 is SGHKS and CDR2 is YYEKEE (reference sequence).

Many counts were recorded for this clonotype. The chain uses TRBV7-9 and TRBJ2-5, with D possibly being TRBD2 (6 bases). Trimming took 5 bases from V and 7 from J, leaving 20 bases between them. This CDR3 spans 15 amino acids. Germline loops: CDR1 SEHNR, CDR2 FQNEAQ (reference sequence). Here the CDR3 reads CASSPELAARGTQYF. The DNA of the CDR3 is TGTGCCAGCAGCCCCGAACTAGCTGCTCGGGGGACCCAGTACTTC.